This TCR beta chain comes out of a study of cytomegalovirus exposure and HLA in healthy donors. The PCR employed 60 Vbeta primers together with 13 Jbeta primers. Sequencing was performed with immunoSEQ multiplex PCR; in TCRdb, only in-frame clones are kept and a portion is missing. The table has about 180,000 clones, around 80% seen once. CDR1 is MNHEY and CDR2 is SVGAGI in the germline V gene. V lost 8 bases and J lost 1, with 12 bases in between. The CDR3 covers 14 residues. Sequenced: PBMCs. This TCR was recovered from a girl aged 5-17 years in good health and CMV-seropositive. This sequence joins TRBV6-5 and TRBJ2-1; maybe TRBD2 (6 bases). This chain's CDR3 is CASSDGGSYNEQFF. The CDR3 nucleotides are TGTGCCAGCTCGGACGGGGGATCCTACAATGAGCAGTTCTTC.